This T cell receptor beta chain stems from a study of blood T cell repertoires in COVID-19. In the study overall: Italy, Spain and the United States were the sources of the convalescent and acute COVID-19 samples. Sample material is recorded as cDNA or gDNA derived from T cells, B-cell-depleted T cells, or PBMCs.

V was clipped by 0 bases and J by 4 bases, with 15 bases between them. CDR3 size: 16 residues. Germline V gives CDR1 KGHSH, CDR2 LQKENI. Under the authors' procedure: Reference gene primers were amplified, and this amplification served to estimate nucleated cell counts. Measured with immunoSEQ multiplex PCR; TCRdb has only the in-frame clones, and not every one. V and J calls and clone size are those listed in that table; D and trimming were worked out from the DNA. The sample holds about 60,000 clones; roughly 85% are singletons and the top ten take about 4.7%. This TCR was sampled from a human donor in a cohort sampled during active COVID-19. Sequencing used peripheral blood. The V call is TRBV18, the J call TRBJ1-2, with a tentative D call TRBD1 (5 bases). The CDR3 nucleotides are TGTGCCAGCTCACCACCGGGGAGGGGCCCGCGCTATGGCTACACCTTC. Its protein product is CASSPPGRGPRYGYTF.